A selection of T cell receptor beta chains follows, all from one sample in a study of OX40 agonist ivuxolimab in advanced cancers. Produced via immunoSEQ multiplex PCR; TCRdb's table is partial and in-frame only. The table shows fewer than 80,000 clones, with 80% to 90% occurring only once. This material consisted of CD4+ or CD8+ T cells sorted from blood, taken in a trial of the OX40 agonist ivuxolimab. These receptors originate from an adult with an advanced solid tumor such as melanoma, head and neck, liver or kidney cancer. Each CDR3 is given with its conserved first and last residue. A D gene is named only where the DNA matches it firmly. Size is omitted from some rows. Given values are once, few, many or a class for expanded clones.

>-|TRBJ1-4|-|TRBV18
TGTGCCAGCTCACCACCGGGACTCGAGGGGGAAAAACTGTTTTTT
CASSPPGLEGEKLFF
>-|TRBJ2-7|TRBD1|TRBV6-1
TGTGCCAGCCCGGGACAGGGAAATTACGAGCAGTACTTC
CASPGQGNYEQYF
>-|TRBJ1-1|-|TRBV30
TGTGCCTGGAGTCCGGGACAGAACACTGAAGCTTTCTTT
CAWSPGQNTEAFF
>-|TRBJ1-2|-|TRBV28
TGTGCCAGCACCTTTAGGGGGGGCTATGGCTACACCTTC
CASTFRGGYGYTF
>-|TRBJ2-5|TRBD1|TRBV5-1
TGCGCCAGCAGACAGGGACAGCACCAAGAGACCCAGTACTTC
CASRQGQHQETQYF
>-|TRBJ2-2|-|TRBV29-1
TGCAGCGTTGAGACCAACGCGAACACCGGGGAGCTGTTTTTT
CSVETNANTGELFF
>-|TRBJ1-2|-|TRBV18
TGTGCCAGCTCACCAACAGGGCAGGCGAACTATGGCTACACCTTC
CASSPTGQANYGYTF
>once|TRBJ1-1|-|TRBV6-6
TGTGCCAGCAGGATCGAGCCCCTAAGTAGAGGCACTGAAGCTTTCTTT
CASRIEPLSRGTEAFF
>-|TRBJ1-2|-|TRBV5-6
TGTGCCAGCAGCTTAGGCCGGGACTATGGCTACACCTTC
CASSLGRDYGYTF
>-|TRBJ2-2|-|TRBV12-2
TGTGCAAGTCGTGAGCCGGACAAGAGGATATTCGGGGAGCTGTTTTTT
CASREPDKRIFGELFF
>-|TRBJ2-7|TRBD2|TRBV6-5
TGTGCCAGCACCCGGTCAGCGGGAGATCGGTACGAGCAGTACTTC
CASTRSAGDRYEQYF
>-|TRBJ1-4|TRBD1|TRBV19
TGTGCCAGTAGTATGGACAGGGGATCTAATGAAAAACTGTTTTTT
CASSMDRGSNEKLFF
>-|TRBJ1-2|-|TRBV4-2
TGTGCCAGCAGCCAAGAACAGGGTAATTGGCATGGCTACACCTTC
CASSQEQGNWHGYTF
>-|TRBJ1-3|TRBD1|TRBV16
TGTGCCAGCAGCCTTGACAGGGGGAACGGAAACACCATATATTTT
CASSLDRGNGNTIYF
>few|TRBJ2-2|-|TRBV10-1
TGCGCCAGCAAGGGCGTCGCCGGGGAGCTGTTTTTT
CASKGVAGELFF
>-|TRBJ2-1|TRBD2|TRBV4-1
TGCGCCAGCAGCCAAGATCCCCCTAGCGGGGGGAATGAGCAGTTCTTC
CASSQDPPSGGNEQFF
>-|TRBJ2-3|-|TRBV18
TGTGCCAGCTCACCATCAGGTAGCACAGATACGCAGTATTTT
CASSPSGSTDTQYF
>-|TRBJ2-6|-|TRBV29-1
TGCAGCGTGCAGGCCGACTCTGGGGCCAACGTCCTGACTTTC
CSVQADSGANVLTF
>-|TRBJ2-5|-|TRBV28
TGTGCCAGCAGGCGGGCGCAAGAGACCCAGTACTTC
CASRRAQETQYF
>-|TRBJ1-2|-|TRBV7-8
TGTGCCAGCAGCTTAGGCGGGGCGAACTATGGCTACACCTTC
CASSLGGANYGYTF
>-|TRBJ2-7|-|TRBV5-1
TGCGCCAGCAGCTTGGGGGCCGACGGCGAGCAGTACTTC
CASSLGADGEQYF
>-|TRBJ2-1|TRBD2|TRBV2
TGTGCCAGCAGCGATAGCGGGGTAACCTACAATGAGCAGTTCTTC
CASSDSGVTYNEQFF
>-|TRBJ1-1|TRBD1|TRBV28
TGTGCCAGCAGTCTACCAGGGGGAAGGAACACTGAAGCTTTCTTT
CASSLPGGRNTEAFF
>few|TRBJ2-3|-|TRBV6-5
TGTGCCAGCAGTCCCGGGACACTTAGCACAGATACGCAGTATTTT
CASSPGTLSTDTQYF
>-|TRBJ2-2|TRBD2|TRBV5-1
TGCGCCAGCAGCTCAGCTCCGGGACTAGCGGTATCGAACACCGGGGAGCTGTTTTTT
CASSSAPGLAVSNTGELFF
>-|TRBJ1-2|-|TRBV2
TGTGCCAGCAGCCGAGATACTGGACGGGCCCATGGCTACACCTTC
CASSRDTGRAHGYTF
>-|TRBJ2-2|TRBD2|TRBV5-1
TGCGCCAGCAGCTCCTATGCAATAGCGGGAGGGAGGAACACCGGGGAGCTGTTTTTT
CASSSYAIAGGRNTGELFF
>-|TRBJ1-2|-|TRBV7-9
TGTGCCAGCAGCCCTAGCGCTAGCCCTAACTATGGCTACACCTTC
CASSPSASPNYGYTF
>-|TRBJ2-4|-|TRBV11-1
TGTGCCAGCAGCTTAGCGGGCTGGGGTGAAAACATTCAGTACTTC
CASSLAGWGENIQYF
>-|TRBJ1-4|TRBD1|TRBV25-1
TGTGCCAGCAGAACAGACAGGGGGAATGAAAAACTGTTTTTT
CASRTDRGNEKLFF
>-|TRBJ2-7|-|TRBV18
TGTGCCAGCTCACTTGATTACGAGCAGTACTTC
CASSLDYEQYF
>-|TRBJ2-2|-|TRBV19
TGTGCCTCCAACGCCTGGCAGGGGAGCACCGGGGAGCTGTTTTTT
CASNAWQGSTGELFF
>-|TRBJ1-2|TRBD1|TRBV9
TGTGCCAGCAGCCCCGAGGGGGCAGCTGCTTATGGCTACACCTTC
CASSPEGAAAYGYTF
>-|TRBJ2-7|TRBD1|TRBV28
TGTGCCAGCATCTCGGCAGGGGGCTCCTACGAGCAGTACTTC
CASISAGGSYEQYF
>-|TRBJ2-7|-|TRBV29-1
TGCAGCGTTGAAGATAGAGAGGGGTCCTACGAGCAGTACTTC
CSVEDREGSYEQYF
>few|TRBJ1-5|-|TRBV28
TGTGCCAGCAGGACTAATCAGCCCCAGCATTTT
CASRTNQPQHF
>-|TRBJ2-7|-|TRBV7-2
TGTGCCAGCAGCGCCGGGAACCTCTACGAGCAGTACTTC
CASSAGNLYEQYF
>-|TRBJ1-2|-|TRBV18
TGTGCCAGCTCATCCCAGAACATCCTGACGGCTGGTGACTATGGCTACACCTTC
CASSSQNILTAGDYGYTF
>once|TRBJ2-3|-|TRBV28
TGTGCCAGCAGTTTAGGGGGGGCTTACACAGATACGCAGTATTTT
CASSLGGAYTDTQYF
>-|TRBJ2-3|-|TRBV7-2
TGTGCCAGCAGCTCCCCCCGGGATACGCAGTATTTT
CASSSPRDTQYF
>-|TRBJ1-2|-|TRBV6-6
TGTGCCAGCAGTGGAAACTATGGCTACACCTTC
CASSGNYGYTF